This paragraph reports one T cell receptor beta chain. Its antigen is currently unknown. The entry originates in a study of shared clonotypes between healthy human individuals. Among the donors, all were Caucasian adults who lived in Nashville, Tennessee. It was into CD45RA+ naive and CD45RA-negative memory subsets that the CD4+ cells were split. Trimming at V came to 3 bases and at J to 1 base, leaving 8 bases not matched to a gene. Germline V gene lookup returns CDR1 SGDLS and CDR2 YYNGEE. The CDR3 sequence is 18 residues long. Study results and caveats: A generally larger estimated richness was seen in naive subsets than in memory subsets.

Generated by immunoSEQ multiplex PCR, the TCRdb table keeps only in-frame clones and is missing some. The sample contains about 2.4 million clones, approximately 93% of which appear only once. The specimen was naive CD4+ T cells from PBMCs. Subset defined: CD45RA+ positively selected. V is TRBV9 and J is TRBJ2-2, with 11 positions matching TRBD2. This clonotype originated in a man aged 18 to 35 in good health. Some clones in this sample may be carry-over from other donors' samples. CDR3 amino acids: CASSALRTSGLNTGELFF. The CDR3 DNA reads TGTGCCAGCAGCGCCCTTCGGACTAGCGGGCTGAACACCGGGGAGCTGTTTTTT.